This is a list of T cell receptor beta chains from one sample in a study of cytomegalovirus exposure and HLA in healthy donors. Measured with immunoSEQ multiplex PCR; TCRdb has only the in-frame clones, and not every one. The sample contains about 130,000 clones, about 8.5% of which appear only once. The sequencing input was PBMCs. The receptors shown here come from a man in his forties or fifties in good health and CMV-seronegative. The CDR3 runs from the conserved cysteine through the conserved F or W. D genes are given only for firm matches. Size tells how often a clone was seen (once, few, many) or the class of an expanded clone, and some rows leave it out.

cdr3_nt | cdr3_aa | v_call | d_call | clone_size | j_call
TGTGCCAGCAGCCAATTTCTGAGTTTGACAGATACGCAGTATTTT | CASSQFLSLTDTQYF | TRBV14 | NA | NA | TRBJ2-3
TGTGCCAGCAGTACCCGTGTAGGGGCTAACTATGGCTACACCTTC | CASSTRVGANYGYTF | TRBV6-6 | NA | few | TRBJ1-2
TGCAGCGTTCAAAAGGGACAGGGCTCCTACGAGCAGTACTTC | CSVQKGQGSYEQYF | TRBV29-1 | TRBD1 | NA | TRBJ2-7
TGTGCCAGCAGTTTATATGGGGGGTCGGCCTACGAGCAGTACTTC | CASSLYGGSAYEQYF | TRBV27 | NA | NA | TRBJ2-7
TGTGCCACCAGCATGGGGACAGCCTCCTACAATGAGCAGTTCTTC | CATSMGTASYNEQFF | TRBV15 | TRBD1 | NA | TRBJ2-1
TGCAGCGGCCTCGGGGGGGGCTATGGCTACACCTTC | CSGLGGGYGYTF | TRBV29-1 | NA | NA | TRBJ1-2
TGTGCCAGCAGATCCGGGAGCGCTGAAGCTTTCTTT | CASRSGSAEAFF | TRBV28 | NA | many | TRBJ1-1
TGTGCCAGCAGACTCGGACAGGGCTTTCCCAATCAGCCCCAGCATTTT | CASRLGQGFPNQPQHF | TRBV2 | TRBD1 | NA | TRBJ1-5
TGTGCCAGCAGCCAGGGGCGGGGGGGCCGTGGTGAGCAGTTCTTC | CASSQGRGGRGEQFF | TRBV4-2 | TRBD2 | few | TRBJ2-1
TGCGCCAGCAGCTTTGCGGGGCACGAGACCCAGTACTTC | CASSFAGHETQYF | TRBV5-1 | NA | few | TRBJ2-5
TGTGCCAGCAGCCAAGAATCACAATTCTACGAGCAGTACTTC | CASSQESQFYEQYF | TRBV14 | NA | NA | TRBJ2-7
TGTGCCAGCAGCCGGCCCGACAGGGGGGTTCAGTTCTTC | CASSRPDRGVQFF | TRBV5-4 | TRBD1 | NA | TRBJ2-1
TGTGCCAGCAGCTTAGCAGTAGCGGGGGGGCAAGAGACCCAGTACTTC | CASSLAVAGGQETQYF | TRBV7-2 | TRBD2 | few | TRBJ2-5
TGTGCCAGCAGGGACAGGGGGTTTACTGAAGCTTTCTTT | CASRDRGFTEAFF | TRBV28 | TRBD1 | NA | TRBJ1-1
TGTGCCAGCAGCCGACCGGGACTAGCGGAAGAGACCCAGTACTTC | CASSRPGLAEETQYF | TRBV5-6 | TRBD2 | NA | TRBJ2-5
TGCGCCAGCAGCCAACAGACAGGGTCGCCAGGCTACACCTTC | CASSQQTGSPGYTF | TRBV4-3 | TRBD1 | NA | TRBJ1-2
TGTGCCAGCAGTGGGCTCTTTACAGGGAACACTGAAGCTTTCTTT | CASSGLFTGNTEAFF | TRBV25-1 | NA | few | TRBJ1-1
TGTGCCAGCACCCCGTGGAGGGATTCACCCCTCCACTTT | CASTPWRDSPLHF | TRBV6-6 | NA | few | TRBJ1-6
TGCGCCAGCAGCTTTTTCGAGAGGAACACTGAAGCTTTCTTT | CASSFFERNTEAFF | TRBV5-1 | NA | NA | TRBJ1-1
TGTGCCAGCAGCTCAGACCCAGGGCGAAATCAGCCCCAGCATTTT | CASSSDPGRNQPQHF | TRBV9 | NA | few | TRBJ1-5
TGTGCCAGCGGTAGCGGGAGCACAGATACGCAGTATTTT | CASGSGSTDTQYF | TRBV6-5 | TRBD2 | NA | TRBJ2-3
TGCGCCAGCAGCTCAAGACTAGCGGGGGAAGAGACCCAGTACTTC | CASSSRLAGEETQYF | TRBV5-1 | TRBD2 | few | TRBJ2-5
TGTGCCAGCAGTTTCGAAGGGCAGGGGGGCCAGCCCCAGCATTTT | CASSFEGQGGQPQHF | TRBV27 | TRBD1 | few | TRBJ1-5
TGCAGCGCCACAAGGAGCTCCTACAATGCGCAGTTCTTC | CSATRSSYNAQFF | TRBV29-1 | NA | few | TRBJ2-1
TGTGCCAGCAGCTCTAGCACAGATACGCAGTATTTT | CASSSSTDTQYF | TRBV7-8 | NA | NA | TRBJ2-3
TGCGCCAGCAGCTTGCTGACAGGGCCCTACGAGCAGTACTTC | CASSLLTGPYEQYF | TRBV5-1 | TRBD1 | few | TRBJ2-7
TGTGCCAGCTCACCAGGACAGGGAGACTACAATGAGCAGTTCTTC | CASSPGQGDYNEQFF | TRBV18 | TRBD1 | NA | TRBJ2-1
TGCGCCAGCAGCCAAGTTGCGGGCCGAACCTACGAGCAGTACTTC | CASSQVAGRTYEQYF | TRBV4-3 | NA | NA | TRBJ2-7